What follows is one T cell receptor (beta chain) and its context. This clonotype was seen at least ten times. Its antigen is currently not known. Base quality data are lacking; no much larger clone is found one base away. The data were taken from a study of tumor-infiltrating lymphocytes in oesophageal squamous cell carcinoma (dated by TCRdb to 2016 to 2017). Libraries were built with PCR. Sequencer: Illumina HiSeq 2000. TCRdb's own reprocessing of the public reads used fastp at Q25 and MiXCR and kept productive beta chains. Under each unique CDR3 protein, matching rows form one entry showing the most common genes and DNA. Counted in this sample were fewer than 20,000 distinct CDR3 sequences; less than 45% of them appeared once. In total, the top ten clones hold 13% of the sample. CDR1 and CDR2, looked up from the germline V gene, are SGHRS and YFSETQ. The CDR3, cysteine through phenylalanine, is 16 amino acids long. The kept DNA is CDR3 alone, 48 bases in frame from the first base. Trimming takes 4 bases off V and 3 bases off J; junction bases not matched to a gene: 11.

The TCR comes from a male donor with esophageal squamous cell carcinoma. The V and J genes are TRBV5-1 and TRBJ2-5; 8 junctional bases match TRBD1. The specimen was normal esophageal tissue next to the tumor. CDR3 reads: CASSDRGGQGKETQYF. The sequenced DNA: TGCGCCAGCAGCGATCGAGGCGGACAGGGAAAAGAGACCCAGTACTTC.